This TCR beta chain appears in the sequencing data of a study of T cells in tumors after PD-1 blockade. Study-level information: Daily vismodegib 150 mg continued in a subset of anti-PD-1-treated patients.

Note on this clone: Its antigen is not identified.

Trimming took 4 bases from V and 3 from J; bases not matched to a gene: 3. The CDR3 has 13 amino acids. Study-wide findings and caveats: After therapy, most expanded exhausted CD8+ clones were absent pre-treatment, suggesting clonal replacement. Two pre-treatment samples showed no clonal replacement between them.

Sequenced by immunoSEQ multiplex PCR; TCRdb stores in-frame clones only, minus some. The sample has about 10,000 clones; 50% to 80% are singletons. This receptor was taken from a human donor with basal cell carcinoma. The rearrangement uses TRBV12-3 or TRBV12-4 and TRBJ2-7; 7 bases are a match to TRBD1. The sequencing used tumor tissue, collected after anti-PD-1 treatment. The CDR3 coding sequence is TGTGCCAGCAGTTACCGGGACAGCTACGAGCAGTACTTC. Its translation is CASSYRDSYEQYF.